These 18 T cell receptor beta chains share one sample of origin, sequenced in a study of blood T cell repertoires in COVID-19. Libraries were prepared by immunoSEQ multiplex PCR; TCRdb keeps only in-frame clonotypes and omits some of them. The data hold tens of thousands of clones, with around four fifths observed a single time. The sample comprised peripheral blood. These receptors were collected from a human donor in a cohort sampled during active COVID-19.

This clone was counted a few times. The rearrangement joins TRBV11-2 to TRBJ1-2; D might be TRBD1 (5 bases). The CDR3 is 13 amino acids. Between the trimmed V and J ends, which lost 5 bases and 4 bases, there was a span of 11 bases. The germline V gene has CDR1 SGHAT and CDR2 FQNNGV. CDR3: CASSLGGTYGYTF. The CDR3 DNA sequence: TGTGCCAGCAGCCTCGGGGGGACCTATGGCTACACCTTC. The whole variable domain, filled in from reference TRBV11-2 and TRBJ1-2, reads EAGVAQSPRYKIIEKRQSVAFWCNPISGHATLYWYQQILGQGPKLLIQFQNNGVVDDSQLPKDRFSAERLKGVDSTLKIQPAKLEDSAVYLCASSLGGTYGYTFGSGTRLTVV.

The gene calls are TRBV29-1 and TRBJ1-2; tentative D call: TRBD1 (6 bases). This CDR3 is 11 amino acids long. The V end lost 5 bases, the J end lost 7 bases, and 11 bases lay between the germline ends. CDR1 SQVTM and CDR2 ANQGSEA come from the germline V gene. CDR3 in DNA: TGCAGCGTTTCCGAAGGGGGTGGCTACACCTTC. Its translation is CSVSEGGGYTF.

V gene TRBV18 combines with J gene TRBJ2-7, with D tentatively TRBD1 (5 bases). Trimming stripped 1 base from V and 6 bases from J, with 13 bases between. CDR1 KGHSH and CDR2 LQKENI come from the germline V gene. This CDR3 region has 14 residues. CDR3 residues: CASSPQDTSAEQYF. In nucleotides, the CDR3 is TGTGCCAGCTCACCACAGGACACTTCGGCCGAGCAGTACTTC.

This clone was seen only a few times. The chain carries TRBV11-2 and TRBJ1-3; TRBD1 might be the D (5 bases). Germline CDR1 reads SGHAT; CDR2 reads FQNNGV. This CDR3 contains 14 residues. The V end was cut by 3 bases, the J end by 2 bases, with 8 bases between. CDR3 in DNA: TGTGCCAGCAGCTTTACAGGAGCTGGAAACACCATATATTTT. Protein: CASSFTGAGNTIYF.

The V gene is TRBV3-1 (or the pseudogene TRBV3-2), the J gene TRBJ1-2; 9 nucleotides align to TRBD1. Germline CDR1 and CDR2: LGHDT and YNNKEL (reference sequence). After removal of 6 bases from V and 4 bases from J, the junction contained 9 bases not matched to a gene. CDR3 length: 15 amino acids. In DNA form, the CDR3 reads TGTGCCAGCAGGCCCGACAGGGGGTTAGGCTATGGCTACACCTTC. Its translation is CASRPDRGLGYGYTF.

CDR3 protein: CSVAGETRSGANVLTF. The DNA for the CDR3 is TGCAGCGTTGCAGGGGAGACCCGCTCTGGGGCCAACGTCCTGACTTTC. The chain couples TRBV29-1 to TRBJ2-6, with D perhaps TRBD1 (6 bases). CDR1 and CDR2 from the germline V gene are SQVTM and ANQGSEA. The length of the CDR3 is 16 residues. Trimming cost V 4 bases and J 0 bases, with 13 bases left between them. Complete variable domain (other parts from reference TRBV29-1 and TRBJ2-6): SAVISQKPSRDICQRGTSLTIQCQVDSQVTMMFWYRQQPGQSLTLIATANQGSEATYESGFVIDKFPISRPNLTFSTLTVSNMSPEDSSIYLCSVAGETRSGANVLTFGAGSRLTVL.

This rearrangement joins TRBV7-9 to TRBJ1-1; no reliable D call. V lost 2 bases to trimming and J lost 10 bases, with 14 bases between them. This CDR3 comprises 13 residues. CDR1 and CDR2 from the germline V gene are SEHNR and FQNEAQ (reference sequence). CDR3 in amino acids: CASSLQLQAGAFF. Written as DNA, the CDR3 is TGTGCCAGCAGCTTACAGCTTCAGGCGGGAGCTTTCTTT.

The chain employs TRBV5-6 and TRBJ1-1; D uncertain. Trimming left V 3 bases short and J 4 bases short, with 4 bases between. Germline lookup yields CDR1 SGHDT and CDR2 YYEEEE. This CDR3 has 11 residues. Written as DNA, the CDR3 is TGTGCCAGCAGCTGGGCCACTGAAGCTTTCTTT. Amino acid sequence: CASSWATEAFF.

The chain is built from TRBV28 and TRBJ2-1, with 7 positions matching TRBD2. The CDR3 sequence is 14 residues long. The germline V gene encodes CDR1 MDHEN and CDR2 SYDVKM. V trimming: 6 bases; J trimming: 7 bases; junction bases outside the gene matches: 9. As DNA, the CDR3 is TGTGCCAGCAGGGGGGGGGTGATAGGGAATGAGCAGTTCTTC. This gives the protein CASRGGVIGNEQFF.

The chain carries TRBV7-4 and TRBJ2-1; no clear D. From germline, CDR1 is SGHVT and CDR2 SQSDAQ. The CDR3 extends over 15 amino acids. The V end lost 2 bases, the J end lost 0 bases, and 8 bases lay between the germline ends. CDR3 DNA sequence: TGTGCCAGCAGCTTATCTCCCTGCTCCTACAATGAGCAGTTCTTC. Its translation: CASSLSPCSYNEQFF.

The chain recombines TRBV2 with TRBJ1-5, with no clear D. Deletions cut 4 bases from V and 1 base from J, with 8 bases between. The CDR3 is 14 residues long. CDR1 is SNHLY, CDR2 FYNNEI, per germline. The CDR3 sequence: CASSGPGSNQPQHF. The DNA of the CDR3 is TGTGCCAGCAGTGGGCCAGGCAGCAATCAGCCCCAGCATTTT.

The chain has TRBV5-1 and TRBJ2-7; TRBD1 aligns across 9 bases. The CDR3 consists of 14 residues. Germline trimming cut 4 bases from V and 1 base from J; bases unmatched to any gene: 3. Per the germline V gene, CDR1 is SGHRS and CDR2 is YFSETQ. CDR3: CASSTDRGSYEQYF. In DNA, the CDR3 is TGCGCCAGCAGCACGGACAGGGGTTCCTACGAGCAGTACTTC. Complete variable domain (other parts from reference TRBV5-1 and TRBJ2-7): KAGVTQTPRYLIKTRGQQVTLSCSPISGHRSVSWYQQTPGQGLQFLFEYFSETQRNKGNFPGRFSGRQFSNSRSEMNVSTLELGDSALYLCASSTDRGSYEQYFGPGTRLTVT.

J is TRBJ2-5 and V is TRBV4-2; perhaps TRBD1 as D (5 bases). The CDR3 loop spans 13 amino acids. Germline assignment: CDR1 LGHNA and CDR2 YNFKEQ. V gave up 0 bases and J gave up 5 bases, with 7 bases separating them. Here the CDR3 reads CASSQEKGETQYF. The CDR3 region has the DNA TGTGCCAGCAGCCAAGAGAAGGGGGAGACCCAGTACTTC.

The rearrangement joins TRBV9 to TRBJ2-2, with D perhaps TRBD2 (6 bases). The CDR3 contains 14 residues. CDR1 and CDR2 from the germline V gene are SGDLS and YYNGEE. Trimming shortened V by 3 bases and J by 9 bases, and 15 bases separated the two germline ends. CDR3 region: CASSGSGTWRELFF. In nucleotides, the CDR3 is TGTGCCAGCAGCGGGTCCGGGACTTGGCGGGAGCTGTTTTTT.

This clone was detected only once. The chain has TRBV4-1 and TRBJ2-3, with D hard to call. The V end was cut by 4 bases, the J end by 0 bases, with 11 bases between. CDR3 length equals 15 residues. CDR1 and CDR2 from the germline V gene are MGHRA and YSYEKL. CDR3 coding DNA: TGCGCCAGCAGCCTTCAGAGGTGGAGCACAGATACGCAGTATTTT. Protein product: CASSLQRWSTDTQYF.

The V call is TRBV10-3, the J call TRBJ1-6; D might be TRBD1 (6 bases). The CDR3 runs 14 residues. V was trimmed by 7 bases and J by 9 bases, leaving 16 bases between them. From germline, CDR1 is ENHRY and CDR2 SYGVKD. The CDR3 DNA reads TGTGCCATCAACGGCGGCAGGGGCAGTTCACCCCTCCACTTT. Its translation: CAINGGRGSSPLHF.

This chain links TRBV2 with TRBJ2-5; 12 bases are a match to TRBD2. Germline lookup yields CDR1 SNHLY and CDR2 FYNNEI. J gave up 11 bases and V 6 bases, and 10 bases lay outside the gene matches. This CDR3 is 14 amino acids long. CDR3 protein: CASRETSGGLGQYF. The CDR3 DNA sequence: TGTGCCAGCAGGGAGACTAGCGGGGGATTGGGACAGTACTTC.

This clone was seen only a few times. CDR3 region: CASNRETTEAFF. As DNA, the CDR3 is TGTGCCAGCAATCGGGAAACAACTGAAGCTTTCTTT. The rearrangement joins TRBV12-3 or TRBV12-4 to TRBJ1-1, with D unclear. V shed 7 bases and J shed 5 bases, with 11 bases lying between them. The CDR3 is 12 amino acids.